One sample yielded the 24 T cell receptor beta chains listed below, sequenced in a study of T cell changes during pregnancy in multiple sclerosis. Repertoires were generated with immunoSEQ multiplex PCR, while TCRdb's copy carries only in-frame clones and drops some. The sample carries 50,000 to 65,000 clones, under 95% recorded once. The specimen comprised peripheral blood, sampled in the second trimester of pregnancy. The receptors originated from a female donor with multiple sclerosis, enrolled in a pregnancy study.

The chain joins TRBV6-6 to TRBJ1-1; tentative D call: TRBD1 (5 bases). Germline V gene sequence: CDR1 MNHNY, CDR2 SVGAGI (reference sequence). V was trimmed by 4 bases and J by 11 bases, leaving 14 bases between them. The CDR3 covers 12 residues. The CDR3, as DNA: TGTGCCAGCAGTTCGAGGCAGGGTAGGGCTTTCTTT. This codes for CASSSRQGRAFF.

This chain links TRBV5-5 with TRBJ2-2; D gene ambiguous. The CDR3 is made up of 14 amino acids. CDR1 is SGHKS and CDR2 is YYEKEE in the germline V gene (reference sequence). V gave up 0 bases and J gave up 3 bases, with 6 bases separating them. The CDR3 loop is CASSLVTYTGELFF. CDR3 DNA sequence: TGTGCCAGCAGCTTGGTCACATACACCGGGGAGCTGTTTTTT.

This rearrangement joins TRBV6-5 to TRBJ2-7; D is possibly TRBD2 (6 bases). Trimming took 2 bases from V and 3 from J, leaving 11 bases between them. The CDR3 length is 14 residues. Germline V gene lookup returns CDR1 MNHEY and CDR2 SVGAGI. CDR3 nucleotides: TGTGCCAGCAGTTACGCTGGGGGGAGCTACGAGCAGTACTTC. This encodes CASSYAGGSYEQYF.

This clone turned up a few times. This chain joins TRBV6-6 and TRBJ2-5; D unclear. The CDR3 length is 14 residues. Trimming cost V 5 bases and J 2 bases, with 12 bases left between them. The V gene's germline CDR1 is MNHNY and CDR2 SVGAGI (reference sequence). Written as DNA, the CDR3 is TGTGCCAGCAGTCGCTACCCCCCTCAAGAGACCCAGTACTTC. Its protein is CASSRYPPQETQYF.

This clone occurred a few times. This sequence joins TRBV19 and TRBJ1-6; 8 positions match TRBD1. Germline V gene sequence: CDR1 LNHDA, CDR2 SQIVND (reference sequence). The length of the CDR3 is 13 residues. J lost 11 bases, V lost 8 bases, and 8 bases had no gene match. The CDR3 here is CASSQGARTPLHF. In DNA form, the CDR3 reads TGTGCCAGTTCCCAGGGGGCGAGAACACCCCTCCACTTT.

This chain joins TRBV20-1 and TRBJ2-7; tentative D call: TRBD1 (5 bases). Germline CDR1 is DFQATT and CDR2 is SNEGSKA (reference sequence). The CDR3 loop spans 11 amino acids. V shed 2 bases and J shed 4 bases, with 6 bases lying between them. The CDR3 DNA reads TGCAGTGCTAGACAGGGTTACGAGCAGTACTTC. This gives the protein CSARQGYEQYF.

The chain employs TRBV9 and TRBJ2-5; weak D call: TRBD2 (5 bases). The germline CDR1 and CDR2 sequences are SGDLS and YYNGEE. Trimming left V 3 bases short and J 5 bases short, with 17 bases between. This CDR3 comprises 15 residues. In DNA form, the CDR3 reads TGTGCCAGCAGCGCCTTCTCAACATCGGGGGAGACCCAGTACTTC. Residues: CASSAFSTSGETQYF.

This chain links TRBV18 with TRBJ1-2, with 11 bases aligning to TRBD1. The CDR3 is made up of 13 amino acids. Germline V CDR1 and CDR2: KGHSH, LQKENI. Trimming took 3 bases from V and 7 from J; bases not matched to a gene: 1. This chain's CDR3 is CASSPGTGGGYTF. CDR3 in DNA: TGTGCCAGCTCACCGGGGACAGGGGGTGGCTACACCTTC.

A note on this clone: Other DNA sequences in this sample translate to the same CDR3. This rearrangement joins TRBV18 to TRBJ1-1, with D perhaps TRBD1 (6 bases). V lost 1 base and J lost 6, with 6 bases in between. The length of the CDR3 is 12 residues. Germline V CDR1 and CDR2: KGHSH, LQKENI. As DNA, the CDR3 is TGTGCCAGCTCACCACAGGGGGCTGAAGCTTTCTTT. Translating gives CASSPQGAEAFF.

This clone was counted once. This chain links TRBV5-1 with TRBJ2-1, with 9 bases fitting TRBD2. This CDR3 has 16 amino acids. Germline V gives CDR1 SGHRS, CDR2 YFSETQ. V gave up 4 bases and J gave up 4 bases; unmatched junction bases: 9. The CDR3 protein is CASSPLGSGGYNEQFF. The CDR3 DNA follows: TGCGCCAGCAGCCCCCTCGGTAGCGGGGGATACAATGAGCAGTTCTTC.

The chain is built from TRBV5-4 and TRBJ1-1; D gene ambiguous. Trimming took off 1 base at V and 3 bases at J, with 13 bases between the two ends. CDR3 length equals 15 residues. The germline V gene has CDR1 SGHNT and CDR2 YYREEE (reference sequence). The CDR3: CASSLKQAGDTEAFF. The DNA for the CDR3 is TGTGCCAGCAGCTTGAAGCAGGCTGGCGACACTGAAGCTTTCTTT.

The V gene is TRBV10-1, the J gene TRBJ2-1; 10 nucleotides align to TRBD2. The junction had 1 base not matched to a gene; V was cut back by 2 bases and J by 6 bases. This CDR3 contains 14 residues. Looked up from germline, CDR1 is WNHNN and CDR2 is SYGVQD (reference sequence). The DNA of the CDR3 is TGCGCCAGCAGTGAGACTAGCGGGGTCAATGAGCAGTTCTTC. Translation: CASSETSGVNEQFF.

The V and J genes are TRBV7-9 and TRBJ2-3; 11 bases align to TRBD2. This CDR3 spans 16 amino acids. CDR1 is SEHNR, CDR2 FQNEAQ, per germline (reference sequence). J was trimmed by 11 bases and V by 4 bases; bases with no gene match: 14. CDR3 coding DNA: TGTGCCAGCAGCTCCCCATCCCGACTAGCGGGGCAAGGGCAGTATTTT. It codes for CASSSPSRLAGQGQYF.

The chain couples TRBV30 to TRBJ2-7; the match to TRBD1 covers 8 bases. Germline V gene sequence: CDR1 GTSNPN, CDR2 SVGIG (reference sequence). The ends lost 7 bases at V and 6 bases at J; junction bases unmatched: 8. This CDR3 comprises 12 residues. CDR3 DNA sequence: TGTGCCTTCATCGGACAGGGTGTCGAGCAGTACTTC. Its protein is CAFIGQGVEQYF.

V and J are TRBV6-1 and TRBJ2-5, with a possible D match to TRBD1 (5 bases). V was clipped by 7 bases and J by 4 bases, with 13 bases between them. Germline V lookup: CDR1 MNHNS, CDR2 SASEGT. The CDR3 consists of 13 residues. CDR3 in amino acids: CASKATDRETQYF. For the CDR3, the DNA is TGTGCCAGCAAAGCCACCGACAGAGAGACCCAGTACTTC.

V usage is TRBV28 and J usage is TRBJ2-1; 7 bases match TRBD2. Germline V gene sequence: CDR1 MDHEN, CDR2 SYDVKM. V lost 2 bases, J lost 2 bases, and 6 bases stayed unmatched. The CDR3 runs 16 residues. CDR3 amino acids: CASSLPGGIAYNEQFF. In DNA form, the CDR3 reads TGTGCCAGCAGTTTACCCGGGGGGATCGCCTACAATGAGCAGTTCTTC.

This clone was recorded only once. This chain connects TRBV7-9 to TRBJ1-1; a weak D match, TRBD1 (6 bases). Trimming left V 4 bases short and J 5 bases short, with 14 bases between. Germline V CDR1 and CDR2: SEHNR, FQNEAQ (reference sequence). CDR3 length: 14 amino acids. The CDR3 is CASSSTGWSTEAFF. CDR3 nucleotide sequence: TGTGCCAGCAGCTCTACAGGGTGGAGTACTGAAGCTTTCTTT. Full variable domain (rest looked up from reference TRBV7-9 and TRBJ1-1): DTGVSQNPRHKITKRGQNVTFRCDPISEHNRLYWYRQTLGQGPEFLTYFQNEAQLEKSRLLSDRFSAERPKGSFSTLEIQRTEQGDSAMYLCASSSTGWSTEAFFGQGTRLTVV.

The V call is TRBV5-5, the J call TRBJ2-7; TRBD2 matches 9 bases. In germline, CDR1 is SGHKS, CDR2 YYEKEE (reference sequence). With V trimmed by 3 bases and J by 2 bases, 9 bases remained unmatched. The CDR3 is 16 amino acids. The DNA for the CDR3 is TGTGCCAGCAGCTCCCAGGTGACTAGCGGCACCTACGAGCAGTACTTC. It specifies CASSSQVTSGTYEQYF. Combining the CDR3 with reference TRBV5-5 and TRBJ2-7 gives the whole variable domain DAGVTQSPTHLIKTRGQQVTLRCSPISGHKSVSWYQQVLGQGPQFIFQYYEKEERGRGNFPDRFSARQFPNYSSELNVNALLLGDSALYLCASSSQVTSGTYEQYFGPGTRLTVT.

The genes are TRBV9 and TRBJ2-2, with 11 positions matching TRBD2. The CDR3 has 17 amino acids. Germline CDR1 reads SGDLS; CDR2 reads YYNGEE. J was trimmed by 5 bases and V by 0 bases; bases with no gene match: 6. The CDR3 region is CASSVEVGTSGTGELFF. In DNA form, the CDR3 reads TGTGCCAGCAGCGTAGAGGTGGGGACTAGCGGAACCGGGGAGCTGTTTTTT.

The gene calls are TRBV15 and TRBJ1-1; D might be TRBD1 (6 bases). The germline V and J ends were trimmed by 0 bases and 4 bases, with 15 bases remaining between them. Germline V gene sequence: CDR1 LNHNV, CDR2 YYDKDF (reference sequence). CDR3 length: 16 residues. The CDR3 sequence is CATSRDRNRDGTEAFF. The CDR3 coding sequence is TGTGCCACCAGCAGAGATCGTAACAGGGACGGCACTGAAGCTTTCTTT.

This chain links TRBV5-4 with TRBJ2-7; 7 bases fit TRBD1. Trimming at V came to 4 bases and at J to 4 bases, leaving 14 bases not matched to a gene. CDR1 is SGHNT, CDR2 YYREEE, per germline (reference sequence). The CDR3 runs 16 residues. CDR3 nucleotide sequence: TGTGCCAGCAGCCGCGGACAGGCCGAGGGTGGGTACGAGCAGTACTTC. Translated, it gives CASSRGQAEGGYEQYF.

This clone was detected a few times. The genes are TRBV5-6 and TRBJ1-4, with TRBD1 matching 10 bases. Germline trimming cut 3 bases from V and 7 bases from J; bases unmatched to any gene: 6. The CDR3 contains 15 residues. Germline assignment: CDR1 SGHDT and CDR2 YYEEEE. CDR3 amino acids: CASSSTGQGFEKLFF. The CDR3 bases are TGTGCCAGCAGCTCAACGGGACAGGGGTTTGAAAAACTGTTTTTT.

The gene calls are TRBV7-2 and TRBJ2-1; 8 positions match TRBD2. This CDR3 is 15 amino acids long. J lost 5 bases, V lost 5 bases, and 8 bases had no gene match. From germline, CDR1 is SGHTA and CDR2 FQGNSA. CDR3 region: CASSRSGGRNNEQFF. CDR3 DNA: TGTGCCAGCAGCCGAAGCGGGGGACGCAACAATGAGCAGTTCTTC.

On this clone: The same CDR3 arises from other DNA sequences in this sample as well. The gene calls are TRBV5-1 and TRBJ2-7; D is possibly TRBD2 (6 bases). The V and J ends lost 5 bases and 4 bases respectively, with 10 bases between them. The CDR3 runs to 12 residues. Germline V gives CDR1 SGHRS, CDR2 YFSETQ. CDR3 region: CASSLGGYEQYF. CDR3 in DNA: TGCGCCAGCAGTCTCGGGGGTTACGAGCAGTACTTC.